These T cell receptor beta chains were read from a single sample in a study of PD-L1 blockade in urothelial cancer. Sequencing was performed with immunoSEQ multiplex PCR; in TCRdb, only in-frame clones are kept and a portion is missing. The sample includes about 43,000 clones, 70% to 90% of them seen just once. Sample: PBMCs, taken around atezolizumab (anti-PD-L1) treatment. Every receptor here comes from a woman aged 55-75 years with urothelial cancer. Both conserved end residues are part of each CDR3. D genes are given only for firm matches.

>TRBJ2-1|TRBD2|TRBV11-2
TGTGCCAGCAGACGAGGACTAGCGGGGGGGGTCGAGCAGTTCTTC
CASRRGLAGGVEQFF
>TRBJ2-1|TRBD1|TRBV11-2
TGTGCCAGCAGCGACGGGACAGGGGGCAAGGATGAGCAGTTCTTC
CASSDGTGGKDEQFF
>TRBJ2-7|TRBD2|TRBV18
TGTGCCAGCTCACCAGTGCTAGGGACTAGCGGTCGAACATACAAGCACGAGCAGTACTTC
CASSPVLGTSGRTYKHEQYF
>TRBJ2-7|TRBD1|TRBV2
TGTGCCAGCAGTTCACAGGGGCCCCACGAGCAGTACTTC
CASSSQGPHEQYF
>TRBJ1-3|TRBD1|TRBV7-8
TGTGCCAGCAGCTTGGGTCGGCAGGGGGCTTATGGAAACACCATATATTTT
CASSLGRQGAYGNTIYF
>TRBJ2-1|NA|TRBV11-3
TGTGCCAGCAGCTTAGATACAGGAGGGAATGAGCAGTTCTTC
CASSLDTGGNEQFF
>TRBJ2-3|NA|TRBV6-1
TGTGCCAGCAGTGACAGCCAGGGTAGCACAGATACGCAGTATTTT
CASSDSQGSTDTQYF
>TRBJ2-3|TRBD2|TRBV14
TGTGCCAGCAGTACGGGAGGGCGTGCAGATACGCAGTATTTT
CASSTGGRADTQYF
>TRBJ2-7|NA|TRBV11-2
TGTGCCAGCAGCTTAGACGTATGGGCCTATTACGAGCAGTACTTC
CASSLDVWAYYEQYF
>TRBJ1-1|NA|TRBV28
TGTGCCAGCAGTTTAGTCGCCACAGCAACTGAAGCTTTCTTT
CASSLVATATEAFF
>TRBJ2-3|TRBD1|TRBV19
TGTGCCAGTAGTACACCGGGACAGGGCACAGATACGCAGTATTTT
CASSTPGQGTDTQYF
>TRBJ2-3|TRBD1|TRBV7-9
TGTGCCAGCAGTCGGAGTACGGGACAGGGGGGCGCAGATACGCAGTATTTT
CASSRSTGQGGADTQYF
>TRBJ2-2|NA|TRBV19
TGTGCCAGTAGTATCGCAGGGGCCGGGGAGCTGTTTTTT
CASSIAGAGELFF
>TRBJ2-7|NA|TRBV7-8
TGTGCCAGCAGCTTCCTAATACAGGGAGACTTGAAGGTCGAGCAGTACTTC
CASSFLIQGDLKVEQYF
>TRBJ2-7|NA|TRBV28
TGTGCCAGCAGTGGGTGGGGGCGCGGGAGCACCGAGCAGTACTTC
CASSGWGRGSTEQYF